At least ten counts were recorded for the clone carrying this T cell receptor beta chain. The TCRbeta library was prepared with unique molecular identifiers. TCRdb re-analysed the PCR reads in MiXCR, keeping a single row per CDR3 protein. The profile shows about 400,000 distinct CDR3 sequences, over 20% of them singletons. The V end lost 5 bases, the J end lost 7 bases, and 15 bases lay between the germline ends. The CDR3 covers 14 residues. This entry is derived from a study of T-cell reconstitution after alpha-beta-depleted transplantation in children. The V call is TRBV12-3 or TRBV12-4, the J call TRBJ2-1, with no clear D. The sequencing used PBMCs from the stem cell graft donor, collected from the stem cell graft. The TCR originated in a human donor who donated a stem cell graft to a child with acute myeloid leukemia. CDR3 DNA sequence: TGTGCCAGCAGTCCCCAAAGGGATAGGAATGAGCAGTTCTTC. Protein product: CASSPQRDRNEQFF.